The entry that follows covers one TCR beta chain sequence. Its antigen is not identified. Germline V gene sequence: CDR1 SGHNT, CDR2 YYREEE (reference sequence). Trimming removed 3 bases from V and 0 bases from J; junction bases left unmatched: 10. This CDR3 contains 17 residues. These data are taken from a study of OX40 agonist ivuxolimab in advanced cancers. As for the study in general: Aged 23 to 79 with a mean of 60 years, they were almost 85% male. Notes on the study in general: At doses 0.1 to 3.0 mg/kg, CD4+ and CD8+ clones expanded.

Profiling relied on immunoSEQ multiplex PCR, and the TCRdb table lists in-frame clones only, not all of them. Of about 77,000 clones detected, about nine tenths appear once; the ten largest clones hold under 6.5%. The chain recombines TRBV5-4 with TRBJ1-1; TRBD1 matches at 8 bases. The TCR was taken from an adult with an advanced solid tumor such as melanoma, head and neck, liver or kidney cancer. Sample: CD4+ or CD8+ T cells sorted from blood, taken in a trial of the OX40 agonist ivuxolimab. The CDR3 DNA sequence: TGTGCCAGCAGCTCTGGGACAGGACCCCCTATGAACACTGAAGCTTTCTTT. Its protein product is CASSSGTGPPMNTEAFF.